These T cell receptor beta chains were read from a single sample in a study of blood T cell repertoires in COVID-19. Generated by immunoSEQ multiplex PCR, the TCRdb table keeps only in-frame clones and is missing some. Here the sample spans around 130,000 clones, over 75% being singletons. The sequenced material came from peripheral blood. These receptors originate from a middle-aged man with active or convalescent COVID-19. CDR3s include the opening cysteine and the closing phenylalanine or tryptophan. The D gene is left open where the match is weak. Size is stated for part of the rows, as once, few or many counts, or as a class when the clone is expanded.

v_gene: TRBV7-8
j_gene: TRBJ1-5
len: 14
d_gene: .
abundance: .
CDR3nt: TGTGCCAGCAGCTTAATGACCGGAGGACAGCCCCAGCATTTT
CDR3aa: CASSLMTGGQPQHF

v_gene: TRBV18
j_gene: TRBJ1-5
len: 14
d_gene: .
abundance: .
CDR3nt: TGTGCCAGCTCACCAGAGACAGAGAATCAGCCCCAGCATTTT
CDR3aa: CASSPETENQPQHF

v_gene: TRBV11-3
j_gene: TRBJ2-2
len: 14
d_gene: TRBD2
abundance: .
CDR3nt: TGTGCCAGCAGCCCGCGGGGGTACACCGGGGAGCTGTTTTTT
CDR3aa: CASSPRGYTGELFF

v_gene: TRBV7-2
j_gene: TRBJ2-2
len: 16
d_gene: TRBD1
abundance: few
CDR3nt: TGTGCCAGCAGCTACCGGACAGGGATGAACACCGGGGAGCTGTTTTTT
CDR3aa: CASSYRTGMNTGELFF

v_gene: TRBV9
j_gene: TRBJ2-7
len: 15
d_gene: .
abundance: few
CDR3nt: TGTGCCAGCAGCGTAGGCGCGGGGGCCCACTACGAGCAGTACTTC
CDR3aa: CASSVGAGAHYEQYF

v_gene: TRBV5-4
j_gene: TRBJ1-1
len: 16
d_gene: TRBD1
abundance: .
CDR3nt: TGTGCCAGCAGCCCGGGGACAGGGGGCTCGAACACTGAAGCTTTCTTT
CDR3aa: CASSPGTGGSNTEAFF

v_gene: TRBV19
j_gene: TRBJ1-3
len: 14
d_gene: TRBD1
abundance: .
CDR3nt: TGTGCCAGTAGGGTACAGGGGGCTGGAAACACCATATATTTT
CDR3aa: CASRVQGAGNTIYF

v_gene: TRBV29-1
j_gene: TRBJ1-1
len: 11
d_gene: TRBD1
abundance: once
CDR3nt: TGCAGCGTTTTACAGGGGGCTGAAGCTTTCTTT
CDR3aa: CSVLQGAEAFF

v_gene: TRBV6-2/TRBV6-3
j_gene: TRBJ1-5
len: 20
d_gene: TRBD1
abundance: once
CDR3nt: TGTGCCAGCAGTTACTGGAACTACGGGACAGGGCTCTATAGCAATCAGCCCCAGCATTTT
CDR3aa: CASSYWNYGTGLYSNQPQHF

v_gene: TRBV9
j_gene: TRBJ1-3
len: 20
d_gene: TRBD1
abundance: few
CDR3nt: TGTGCCAGCAGCGTATCCCCGGGGACAGCGAACCCAGTTACTGGAAACACCATATATTTT
CDR3aa: CASSVSPGTANPVTGNTIYF

v_gene: TRBV10-3
j_gene: TRBJ2-7
len: 15
d_gene: TRBD2
abundance: few
CDR3nt: TGTGCCATCAGTGAGTTGTCGGGGGGGCCATACGAGCAGTACTTC
CDR3aa: CAISELSGGPYEQYF

v_gene: TRBV18
j_gene: TRBJ1-5
len: 14
d_gene: .
abundance: .
CDR3nt: TGTGCCAGCTCACTTCTGGAGAGCAATCAGCCCCAGCATTTT
CDR3aa: CASSLLESNQPQHF

v_gene: TRBV18
j_gene: TRBJ1-5
len: 16
d_gene: TRBD1
abundance: once
CDR3nt: TGTGCCAGCTCACCCCGACTCGGACAGGGCCCTCAGCCCCAGCATTTT
CDR3aa: CASSPRLGQGPQPQHF

v_gene: TRBV5-1
j_gene: TRBJ2-2
len: 15
d_gene: .
abundance: .
CDR3nt: TGCGCCAGCCGACGTTTGGAGGGGTCGACCGGGGAGCTGTTTTTT
CDR3aa: CASRRLEGSTGELFF

v_gene: TRBV6-4
j_gene: TRBJ2-1
len: 15
d_gene: TRBD2
abundance: once
CDR3nt: TGTGCCAGCAGTGCCGGGACTAACTCCTACAATGAGCAGTTCTTC
CDR3aa: CASSAGTNSYNEQFF

v_gene: TRBV6-2/TRBV6-3
j_gene: TRBJ1-3
len: 15
d_gene: .
abundance: .
CDR3nt: TGTGCCAGCAGCTTACAGGGAAGCTCTGGAAACACCATATATTTT
CDR3aa: CASSLQGSSGNTIYF

v_gene: TRBV6-5
j_gene: TRBJ1-5
len: 13
d_gene: .
abundance: many
CDR3nt: TGTGCCAGCAGTTATCTAATCAATCAGCCCCAGCATTTT
CDR3aa: CASSYLINQPQHF

v_gene: TRBV3-1/TRBV3-2
j_gene: TRBJ2-2
len: 16
d_gene: TRBD2
abundance: .
CDR3nt: TGTGCCAGCAGCCGAAGACTAGCGGCGAACACCGGGGAGCTGTTTTTT
CDR3aa: CASSRRLAANTGELFF

v_gene: TRBV5-1
j_gene: TRBJ2-5
len: 15
d_gene: TRBD2
abundance: once
CDR3nt: TGCGCCAGCAGCGTTTCAGACGGGGGGGCGGAGACCCAGTACTTC
CDR3aa: CASSVSDGGAETQYF

v_gene: TRBV5-6
j_gene: TRBJ2-2
len: 15
d_gene: TRBD1
abundance: .
CDR3nt: TGTGCCAGCAGCCCACAGGGGGCGGACACCGGGGAGCTGTTTTTT
CDR3aa: CASSPQGADTGELFF

v_gene: TRBV5-5
j_gene: TRBJ2-2
len: 16
d_gene: .
abundance: .
CDR3nt: TGTGCCAGCAGCTTGGCGGCAGCGACGAACACCGGGGAGCTGTTTTTT
CDR3aa: CASSLAAATNTGELFF

v_gene: TRBV19
j_gene: TRBJ1-2
len: 15
d_gene: TRBD1
abundance: .
CDR3nt: TGTGCCAGTAGCGCTCGACAGGGGGCGCGGTATGGCTACACCTTC
CDR3aa: CASSARQGARYGYTF

v_gene: TRBV13
j_gene: TRBJ2-3
len: 16
d_gene: .
abundance: .
CDR3nt: TGTGCCAGCAGCGAGATTACAGGAGTTAGCACAGATACGCAGTATTTT
CDR3aa: CASSEITGVSTDTQYF

v_gene: TRBV18
j_gene: TRBJ2-1
len: 15
d_gene: TRBD1
abundance: .
CDR3nt: TGTGCCAGCTCACGCCGGGACAGGGATTACAATGAGCAGTTCTTC
CDR3aa: CASSRRDRDYNEQFF

v_gene: TRBV4-1
j_gene: TRBJ1-1
len: 15
d_gene: .
abundance: .
CDR3nt: TGCGCCAGCAGCCGGAGCGGGACACAGAACACTGAAGCTTTCTTT
CDR3aa: CASSRSGTQNTEAFF

v_gene: TRBV7-9
j_gene: TRBJ2-3
len: 17
d_gene: TRBD1
abundance: .
CDR3nt: TGTGCCAGCAGCTACCAGTCACAGGGGGCGAGCACAGATACGCAGTATTTT
CDR3aa: CASSYQSQGASTDTQYF

v_gene: TRBV5-1
j_gene: TRBJ2-1
len: 19
d_gene: TRBD2
abundance: .
CDR3nt: TGCGCCAGCAGCTTGACACCCGCGGGGGGGCTCCCGACGTGGAATGAGCAGTTCTTC
CDR3aa: CASSLTPAGGLPTWNEQFF

v_gene: TRBV18
j_gene: TRBJ2-3
len: 15
d_gene: .
abundance: once
CDR3nt: TGTGCCAGCTCACCACAGCGTTTCCCATACGATACGCAGTATTTT
CDR3aa: CASSPQRFPYDTQYF

v_gene: TRBV6-1
j_gene: TRBJ2-7
len: 18
d_gene: TRBD1
abundance: .
CDR3nt: TGTGCCAGCAGTGCCCGAGCCCGGGACAGGGGGAATGGGAACGAGCAGTACTTC
CDR3aa: CASSARARDRGNGNEQYF

v_gene: TRBV30
j_gene: TRBJ1-3
len: 15
d_gene: TRBD1
abundance: .
CDR3nt: TGTGCCTGGAAGCTGACAGGGAACTCTGGAAACACCATATATTTT
CDR3aa: CAWKLTGNSGNTIYF

v_gene: TRBV9
j_gene: TRBJ2-5
len: 16
d_gene: TRBD1
abundance: .
CDR3nt: TGTGCCAGCAGCGTAGCGGTGGGACAGGGCCAAGAGACCCAGTACTTC
CDR3aa: CASSVAVGQGQETQYF

v_gene: TRBV30
j_gene: TRBJ1-2
len: 13
d_gene: .
abundance: .
CDR3nt: TGTGCCTGGAGCGCACAGGCGTACGGTGGCTACACCTTC
CDR3aa: CAWSAQAYGGYTF

v_gene: TRBV12-3/TRBV12-4
j_gene: TRBJ1-3
len: 13
d_gene: TRBD1
abundance: .
CDR3nt: TGTGCCAGCAGCAGACAGGGTGGAAACACCATATATTTT
CDR3aa: CASSRQGGNTIYF

v_gene: TRBV6-5
j_gene: TRBJ1-1
len: 15
d_gene: .
abundance: .
CDR3nt: TGTGCCAGCAGTTATAGTGAGGGCGGGAACACTGAAGCTTTCTTT
CDR3aa: CASSYSEGGNTEAFF

v_gene: TRBV3-1/TRBV3-2
j_gene: TRBJ1-2
len: 14
d_gene: .
abundance: .
CDR3nt: TGTGCCAGCAGCCAACGAATCCCACAGGGTCGCTACACCTTC
CDR3aa: CASSQRIPQGRYTF

v_gene: TRBV18
j_gene: TRBJ1-1
len: 14
d_gene: .
abundance: few
CDR3nt: TGTGCCAGCTCGTCCACAGACAGTTACACTGAAGCTTTCTTT
CDR3aa: CASSSTDSYTEAFF

v_gene: TRBV4-1
j_gene: TRBJ1-1
len: 16
d_gene: .
abundance: .
CDR3nt: TGCGCCAGCAGCCACTCCTCTACCGGGACACCCCCAGGAGCTTTCTTT
CDR3aa: CASSHSSTGTPPGAFF

v_gene: TRBV9
j_gene: TRBJ1-3
len: 16
d_gene: .
abundance: .
CDR3nt: TGTGCCAGCAGCCCTCCAGGTGAATCGACTGGAAACACCATATATTTT
CDR3aa: CASSPPGESTGNTIYF

v_gene: TRBV5-1
j_gene: TRBJ1-1
len: 15
d_gene: .
abundance: .
CDR3nt: TGCGCCAGCAAGATGGGGGACACCTTGAACACTGAAGCTTTCTTT
CDR3aa: CASKMGDTLNTEAFF

v_gene: TRBV7-2
j_gene: TRBJ2-3
len: 16
d_gene: .
abundance: .
CDR3nt: TGTGCCAGCAGCTTAGCGCTAGCAGGGGCCCCAGATACGCAGTATTTT
CDR3aa: CASSLALAGAPDTQYF